This TCR beta chain was retrieved from a study of T cell responses to AZD1222 COVID-19 vaccine. There are 13 residues in the CDR3. The V and J ends lost 8 bases and 1 base respectively, with 10 bases between them. Germline CDR1 MNHEY, CDR2 SVGAGI. Repertoires were generated with immunoSEQ multiplex PCR, while TCRdb's copy carries only in-frame clones and drops some. This table has some 80,000 clones, around three quarters appearing once. The sequencing used peripheral blood, collected 28 days after the second dose of the MenACWY control vaccine. The clonotype was recovered from an adult who received the MenACWY meningococcal vaccine as a control. The rearrangement links TRBV6-5 to TRBJ2-3; D is possibly TRBD1 or TRBD2 (5 bases each). DNA for the CDR3: TGTGCCAGCGAGAGGGGCCGCACAGATACGCAGTATTTT. Its translation: CASERGRTDTQYF.